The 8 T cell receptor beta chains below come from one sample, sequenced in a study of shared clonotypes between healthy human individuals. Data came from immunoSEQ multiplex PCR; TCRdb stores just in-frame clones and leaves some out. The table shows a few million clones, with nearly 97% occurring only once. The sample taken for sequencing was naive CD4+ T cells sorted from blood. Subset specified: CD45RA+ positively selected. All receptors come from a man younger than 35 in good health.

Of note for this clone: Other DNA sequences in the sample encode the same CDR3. CDR3 in amino acids: CASSYPGTDTQYF. DNA of the CDR3: TGTGCCAGCAGTTACCCCGGCACAGATACGCAGTATTTT. The chain is built from TRBV6-6 and TRBJ2-3; D is ambiguous. This CDR3 region has 13 residues. CDR1 is MNHNY and CDR2 is SVGAGI in the germline V gene (reference sequence). V gave up 2 bases and J gave up 1 base, with 4 bases separating them.

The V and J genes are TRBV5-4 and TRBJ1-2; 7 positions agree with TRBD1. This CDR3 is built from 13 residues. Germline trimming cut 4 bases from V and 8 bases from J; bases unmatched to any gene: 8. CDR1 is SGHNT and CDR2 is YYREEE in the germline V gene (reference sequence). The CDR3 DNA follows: TGTGCCAGCAGCGCCGACAGGGCCGGCGGCTACACCTTC. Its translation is CASSADRAGGYTF.

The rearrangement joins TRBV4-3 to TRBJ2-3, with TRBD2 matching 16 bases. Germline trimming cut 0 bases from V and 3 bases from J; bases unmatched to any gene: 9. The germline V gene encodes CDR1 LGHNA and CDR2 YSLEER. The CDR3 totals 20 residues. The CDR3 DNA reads TGCGCCAGCAGCCAAGATCTGCCCGGGACTAGCGGGAGGGCTACAGATACGCAGTATTTT. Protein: CASSQDLPGTSGRATDTQYF.

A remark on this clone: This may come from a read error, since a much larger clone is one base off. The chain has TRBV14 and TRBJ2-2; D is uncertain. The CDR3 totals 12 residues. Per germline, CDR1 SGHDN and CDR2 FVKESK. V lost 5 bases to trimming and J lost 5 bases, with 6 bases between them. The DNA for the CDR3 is TGTGCCAGCAGCTGGGAAACCGGGGAGCTGTTTTTT. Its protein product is CASSWETGELFF.

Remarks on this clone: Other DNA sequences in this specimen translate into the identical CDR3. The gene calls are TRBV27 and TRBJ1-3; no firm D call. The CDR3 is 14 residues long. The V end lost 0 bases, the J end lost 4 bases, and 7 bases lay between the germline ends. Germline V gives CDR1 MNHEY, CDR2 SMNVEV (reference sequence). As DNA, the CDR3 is TGTGCCAGCAGTTTATCGGTGGGGGGAAACACCATATATTTT. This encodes CASSLSVGGNTIYF.

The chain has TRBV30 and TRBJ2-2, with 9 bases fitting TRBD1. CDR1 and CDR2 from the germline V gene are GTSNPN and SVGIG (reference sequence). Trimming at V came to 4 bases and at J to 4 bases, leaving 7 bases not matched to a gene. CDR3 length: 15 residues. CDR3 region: CAWNRDRVPTGELFF. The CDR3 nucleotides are TGTGCCTGGAACCGGGACAGGGTACCCACCGGGGAGCTGTTTTTT.

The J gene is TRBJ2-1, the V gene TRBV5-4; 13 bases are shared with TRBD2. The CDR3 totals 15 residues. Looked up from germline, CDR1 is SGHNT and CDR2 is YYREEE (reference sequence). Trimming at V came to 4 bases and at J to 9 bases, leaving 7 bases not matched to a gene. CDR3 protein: CASSTGLAGFVEQFF. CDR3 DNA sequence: TGTGCCAGCAGCACGGGACTAGCGGGATTCGTTGAGCAGTTCTTC.

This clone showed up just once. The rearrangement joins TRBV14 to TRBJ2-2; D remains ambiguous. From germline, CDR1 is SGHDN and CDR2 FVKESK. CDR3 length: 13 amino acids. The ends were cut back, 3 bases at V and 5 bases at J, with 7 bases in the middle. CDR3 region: CASSQSGTGELFF. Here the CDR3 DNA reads TGTGCCAGCAGCCAGTCCGGGACCGGGGAGCTGTTTTTT.